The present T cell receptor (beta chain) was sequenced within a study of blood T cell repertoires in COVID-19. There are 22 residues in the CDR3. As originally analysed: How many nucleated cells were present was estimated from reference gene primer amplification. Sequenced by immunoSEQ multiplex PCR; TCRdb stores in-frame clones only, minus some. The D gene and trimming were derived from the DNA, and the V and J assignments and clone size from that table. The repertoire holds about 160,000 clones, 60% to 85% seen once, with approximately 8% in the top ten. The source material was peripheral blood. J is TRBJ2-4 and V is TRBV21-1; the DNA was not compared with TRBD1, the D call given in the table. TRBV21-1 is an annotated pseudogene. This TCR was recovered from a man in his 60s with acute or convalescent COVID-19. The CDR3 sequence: CASSKEGGDRDSTELAKNIQYF. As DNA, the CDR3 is TGTGCCAGCAGCAAAGAAGGCGGGGACAGGGATAGTACCGAACTAGCCAAAAACATTCAGTACTTC.